This T cell receptor (beta chain) is from a study of blood T cell repertoires in COVID-19. Study-wide background: Sample material is recorded as cDNA or gDNA derived from T cells, B-cell-depleted T cells, or PBMCs.

CDR1 is SGHAT and CDR2 is FQDESV in the germline V gene (reference sequence). This CDR3 has 15 residues. V lost 8 bases, J lost 6 bases, and 9 bases stayed unmatched. The method was immunoSEQ multiplex PCR; TCRdb's version includes in-frame clones alone and lacks a portion of them. The sample includes about 150,000 clones, about 86% of them seen just once. This clone has only a few counts. This sequence joins TRBV11-1 and TRBJ2-1, with 11 bases identical to TRBD2. Sequencing used peripheral blood. The receptor was isolated from a man between 65 and 85 years old with acute or convalescent COVID-19. CDR3 nucleotides: TGTGCCAGCGGCATTAGCGGGAGGGGATCCAATGAGCAGTTCTTC. Its translation is CASGISGRGSNEQFF.